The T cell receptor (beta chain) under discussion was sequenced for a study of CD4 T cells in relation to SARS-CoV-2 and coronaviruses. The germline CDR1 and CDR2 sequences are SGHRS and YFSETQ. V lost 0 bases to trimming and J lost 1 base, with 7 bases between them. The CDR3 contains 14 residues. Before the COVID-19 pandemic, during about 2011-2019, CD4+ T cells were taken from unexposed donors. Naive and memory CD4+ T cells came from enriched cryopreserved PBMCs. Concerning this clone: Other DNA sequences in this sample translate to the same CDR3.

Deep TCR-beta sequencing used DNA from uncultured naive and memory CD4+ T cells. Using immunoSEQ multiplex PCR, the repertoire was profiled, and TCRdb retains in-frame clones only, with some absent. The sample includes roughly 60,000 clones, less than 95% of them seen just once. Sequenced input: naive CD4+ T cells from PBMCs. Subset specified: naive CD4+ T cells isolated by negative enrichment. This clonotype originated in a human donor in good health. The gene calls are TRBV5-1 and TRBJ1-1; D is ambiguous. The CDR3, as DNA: TGCGCCAGCAGCTTGGTTGTTGGGAACACTGAAGCTTTCTTT. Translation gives CASSLVVGNTEAFF.